A selection of T cell receptor beta chains follows, all from one sample in a study of early T cells in non-severe SARS-CoV-2 infection. TCRdb reprocessed the 5' RACE reads via MiXCR and lists one record per CDR3 protein. The sample carries 75,000 to 100,000 distinct CDR3 sequences, roughly 15% recorded once. Sequencing was carried out using whole blood. The source is an adult who was a healthcare worker with PCR-confirmed SARS-CoV-2 infection or an uninfected control (not recorded which). Each CDR3 is given with its conserved first and last residue. The D gene is left open where the match is weak. Not all rows give a size; the values are once, few, many and, for expanded clones, a class.

size	V	J	D	CDR3	DNA
-	TRBV10-2	TRBJ2-7	-	CASSLWGTGEQYF	TGCGCCAGCAGCCTATGGGGGACGGGTGAGCAGTACTTC
-	TRBV6-4	TRBJ2-3	-	CASSAGLKTTDTQYF	TGTGCCAGCAGTGCAGGACTAAAAACCACAGATACGCAGTATTTT
few	TRBV12-3/TRBV12-4	TRBJ1-1	-	CASRALITLWENTEAFF	TGTGCCAGCAGAGCGCTGATTACGCTCTGGGAGAACACTGAAGCTTTCTTT
-	TRBV12-3/TRBV12-4	TRBJ1-5	-	CASRTETGQPQHF	TGTGCCAGCAGGACCGAGACCGGTCAGCCCCAGCATTTT
few	TRBV4-3	TRBJ2-2	-	CASSPGYGYTGELFF	TGCGCCAGCAGCCCCGGCTACGGATACACCGGGGAGCTGTTTTTT
-	TRBV5-4	TRBJ2-5	TRBD2	CASSAGLAGGQETQYF	TGTGCCAGCAGCGCCGGACTAGCGGGAGGACAAGAGACCCAGTACTTC
few	TRBV28	TRBJ2-3	-	CASSFISPDGTQYF	TGTGCCAGCAGTTTTATATCCCCCGACGGTACGCAGTATTTT
few	TRBV18	TRBJ1-1	-	CASSPLGKGNTEAFF	TGTGCCAGCTCACCACTCGGAAAGGGGAACACTGAAGCTTTCTTT
-	TRBV11-2	TRBJ2-7	TRBD2	CASSLTSGSAYEQYF	TGTGCCAGCAGCTTGACTAGCGGGTCCGCCTACGAGCAGTACTTC
-	TRBV29-1	TRBJ2-1	TRBD1	CSVDPVRGHGEQFF	TGCAGCGTTGATCCGGTCAGGGGGCATGGTGAGCAGTTCTTC
-	TRBV29-1	TRBJ1-2	-	CSVDSPGYTF	TGCAGCGTCGACAGCCCTGGCTACACCTTC
-	TRBV20-1	TRBJ1-1	TRBD1	CSARGQGANTEAFF	TGCAGTGCTAGGGGACAGGGGGCTAACACTGAAGCTTTCTTT
few	TRBV12-3/TRBV12-4	TRBJ1-2	TRBD1	CASSTNRGDGYTF	TGTGCCAGCAGCACTAACAGGGGTGATGGCTACACCTTC
-	TRBV4-3	TRBJ2-7	-	CASSQETAPTGYEQYF	TGCGCCAGCAGCCAAGAGACAGCCCCCACAGGTTACGAGCAGTACTTC
-	TRBV5-1	TRBJ1-1	-	CASINDMNTEAFF	TGCGCCAGCATCAACGACATGAACACTGAAGCTTTCTTT
few	TRBV27	TRBJ2-7	TRBD1	CASSLAGTGNEQYF	TGTGCCAGCAGTCTCGCCGGGACAGGGAACGAGCAGTACTTC
-	TRBV7-2	TRBJ1-6	-	CASSAGTPRNSPLHF	TGTGCCAGCAGCGCAGGGACACCGAGGAATTCACCCCTCCACTTT
-	TRBV28	TRBJ2-7	TRBD1	CASNRGLEQYF	TGTGCCAGCAACAGGGGGCTTGAGCAGTACTTC
many	TRBV12-3/TRBV12-4	TRBJ2-2	-	CASRQLGSNTGELFF	TGTGCCAGCAGACAGCTGGGGTCGAACACCGGGGAGCTGTTTTTT
-	TRBV2	TRBJ2-7	-	CASSKTGETYEQYF	TGTGCCAGCTCGAAGACAGGCGAGACCTACGAGCAGTACTTC
-	TRBV7-2	TRBJ1-1	TRBD1	CASSLGQGGVFTEAFF	TGTGCCAGCAGCTTGGGACAGGGAGGAGTATTCACTGAAGCTTTCTTT
many	TRBV6-6	TRBJ2-5	-	CATVGLGWEETQYF	TGTGCCACCGTCGGTTTGGGATGGGAAGAGACCCAGTACTTC
-	TRBV11-2	TRBJ1-1	TRBD1	CASGGQGGTEAFF	TGTGCCAGCGGCGGGCAGGGGGGCACTGAAGCTTTCTTT
many	TRBV27	TRBJ2-1	TRBD2	CASRPSGSLNEQFF	TGTGCCAGCAGGCCTAGCGGGAGTTTAAATGAGCAGTTCTTC
-	TRBV20-1	TRBJ2-7	-	CSASNRQTYEQYF	TGCAGTGCTAGCAACCGCCAAACCTACGAGCAGTACTTC
few	TRBV5-1	TRBJ2-7	TRBD2	CASAKLAGGYEQYF	TGCGCCAGCGCGAAGCTTGCGGGGGGCTACGAGCAGTACTTC
-	TRBV14	TRBJ1-5	TRBD1	CASSHLRGGQSRYSNQPQHF	TGTGCCAGCAGCCACCTAAGAGGGGGACAGAGTAGATATAGCAATCAGCCCCAGCATTTT
-	TRBV11-2	TRBJ2-3	TRBD2	CASSSGTSGDTQYF	TGTGCCAGCAGCAGCGGGACTAGCGGGGATACGCAGTATTTT
-	TRBV2	TRBJ2-1	TRBD2	CASREGLAGGYNEQFF	TGTGCCAGCAGGGAGGGACTAGCGGGGGGGTACAATGAGCAGTTCTTC
few	TRBV25-1	TRBJ2-2	-	CASSHSGTINTGELFF	TGTGCCAGCAGTCATTCCGGGACGATAAACACCGGGGAGCTGTTTTTT